Following are 9 T cell receptor beta chains from one sample sequenced in a study of T-cell memory formation after mild COVID-19. TCRdb reanalysed the 5' RACE reads using MiXCR and keeps one entry per CDR3 protein. The sample lists fewer than 350,000 distinct CDR3 sequences; 8% to 10% were seen once. The sequencing input was PBMCs or a T cell subset sorted from them (not recorded which). The receptors here all came from a man between 18 and 29 years old who had mild COVID-19 (a few samples of this study predate the infection). Cell type and time point are not known.

The chain has TRBV20-1 and TRBJ2-3, with D perhaps TRBD1 (6 bases). The germline gives CDR1 DFQATT, CDR2 SNEGSKA (reference sequence). V was clipped by 6 bases and J by 2 bases, with 15 bases between them. This CDR3 spans 14 amino acids. CDR3 bases: TGCAGTGCCTCCAGACCAGGGGACACAGATACGCAGTATTTT. Protein product: CSASRPGDTDTQYF.

This clonotype occurred a few times. This rearrangement joins TRBV6-5 to TRBJ2-6; TRBD1 aligns across 12 bases. CDR1 is MNHEY, CDR2 SVGAGI, per germline. V shed 2 bases and J 3 bases; nucleotides not matched to a gene: 8. This CDR3 is built from 19 residues. The DNA for the CDR3 is TGTGCCAGCAGTTACCAGGGGACAGGGGGCTTTGGTGGGGCCAACGTCCTGACTTTC. It is translated as CASSYQGTGGFGGANVLTF.

This chain uses TRBV4-1 with TRBJ2-4, with 7 bases aligning to TRBD2. Looked up from germline, CDR1 is MGHRA and CDR2 is YSYEKL. V was pared by 2 bases and J by 6 bases, with 22 bases of the junction left unmatched. The CDR3 is 20 amino acids. The CDR3 loop reads CASSQCGEECGGYFGNIQYF. For the CDR3, the DNA is TGCGCCAGCAGCCAATGCGGTGAGGAGTGCGGGGGATATTTCGGAAACATTCAGTACTTC.

This clonotype was counted only a few times. The rearrangement links TRBV10-3 to TRBJ1-3, with 7 bases lining up with TRBD1. CDR3 length: 14 residues. Per germline, CDR1 ENHRY and CDR2 SYGVKD. V shed 10 bases and J 1 base; nucleotides not matched to a gene: 7. As DNA, the CDR3 is TGTGCCAGCAACAGGGGTGTATCTGGAAACACCATATATTTT. Its translation is CASNRGVSGNTIYF.

The table lists this clonotype with a few counts. This chain connects TRBV7-2 to TRBJ2-4; no clear D. The CDR3 has 15 residues. Germline lookup yields CDR1 SGHTA and CDR2 FQGNSA. V shed 5 bases and J shed 0 bases, with 11 bases lying between them. CDR3 coding DNA: TGTGCCAGCAGCCCCTATTTCTTAGCCAAAAACATTCAGTACTTC. Residues: CASSPYFLAKNIQYF.

This clonotype has at least ten counts. The V and J genes are TRBV5-1 and TRBJ2-1, with TRBD2 matching over 13 bases. Trimming removed 4 bases from V and 0 bases from J; junction bases left unmatched: 7. CDR3 length: 18 amino acids. Germline loops: CDR1 SGHRS, CDR2 YFSETQ. CDR3 amino acids: CASSPGLAGISSYNEQFF. As DNA, the CDR3 is TGCGCCAGCAGCCCGGGACTAGCGGGGATAAGCTCCTACAATGAGCAGTTCTTC.

The V gene is TRBV30, the J gene TRBJ1-2; D unclear. The length of the CDR3 is 16 residues. V was clipped by 1 base and J by 3 bases, with 18 bases between them. Germline CDR1 GTSNPN, CDR2 SVGIG (reference sequence). This CDR3 is CAWSESGRFDYYGYTF. The CDR3 nucleotides are TGTGCCTGGAGTGAGTCGGGGAGATTCGACTACTATGGCTACACCTTC. Together with reference TRBV30 and TRBJ1-2, the CDR3 gives the full variable domain: SQTIHQWPATLVQPVGSPLSLECTVEGTSNPNLYWYRQAAGRGLQLLFYSVGIGQISSEVPQNLSASRPQDRQFILSSKKLLLSDSGFYLCAWSESGRFDYYGYTFGSGTRLTVV.

The chain has TRBV4-3 and TRBJ2-5; TRBD1 matches 9 bases. The CDR3 loop spans 15 amino acids. Germline values: CDR1 LGHNA, CDR2 YSLEER. J lost 5 bases, V lost 1 base, and 5 bases had no gene match. The CDR3 here is CASSQAGTGPETQYF. The CDR3 DNA reads TGCGCCAGCAGCCAAGCCGGGACAGGGCCCGAGACCCAGTACTTC.

The V and J genes are TRBV7-8 and TRBJ1-5; 8 nucleotides match TRBD1. Germline assignment: CDR1 SGHVS and CDR2 FQNEAQ. The CDR3 spans 14 residues. The V and J ends lost 5 bases and 10 bases, in that order; junction bases with no gene match: 10. The CDR3 DNA reads TGTGCCAGCAGCCACGGACAGGGTGTAAGTCCCCAGCATTTT. Its protein product is CASSHGQGVSPQHF.